This T cell receptor beta chain is drawn from a study of blood T cells in healthy people across ages. The authors ran a second PCR of about 7 to 11 cycles using a sample-barcoded 5' primer and a J-beta primer mix. TCRdb re-called the 5' RACE reads with MiXCR, one entry per CDR3 protein. The data contain 550,000 to 750,000 distinct CDR3 sequences, more than 20% of them seen just once; the ten biggest clones take up roughly 3.6%. V was cut by 8 bases and J by 3 bases, with 15 bases left in between. This CDR3 contains 14 residues. Germline values: CDR1 SNHLY, CDR2 FYNNEI. Each sample used at least 7 million PBMCs.

The gene calls are TRBV2 and TRBJ2-3, with D possibly TRBD1 on 5 matching bases. Input material: blood. This clonotype was obtained from a man between 65 and 85 years old in good health. The CDR3, as DNA: TGTGCCAGCGTCCAGCAGGGCAGAACAGATACGCAGTATTTT. Translation: CASVQQGRTDTQYF. Variable domain in full (rest from reference TRBV2 and TRBJ2-3): EPEVTQTPSHQVTQMGQEVILRCVPISNHLYFYWYRQILGQKVEFLVSFYNNEISEKSEIFDDQFSVERPDGSNFTLKIRSTKLEDSAMYFCASVQQGRTDTQYFGPGTRLTVL.